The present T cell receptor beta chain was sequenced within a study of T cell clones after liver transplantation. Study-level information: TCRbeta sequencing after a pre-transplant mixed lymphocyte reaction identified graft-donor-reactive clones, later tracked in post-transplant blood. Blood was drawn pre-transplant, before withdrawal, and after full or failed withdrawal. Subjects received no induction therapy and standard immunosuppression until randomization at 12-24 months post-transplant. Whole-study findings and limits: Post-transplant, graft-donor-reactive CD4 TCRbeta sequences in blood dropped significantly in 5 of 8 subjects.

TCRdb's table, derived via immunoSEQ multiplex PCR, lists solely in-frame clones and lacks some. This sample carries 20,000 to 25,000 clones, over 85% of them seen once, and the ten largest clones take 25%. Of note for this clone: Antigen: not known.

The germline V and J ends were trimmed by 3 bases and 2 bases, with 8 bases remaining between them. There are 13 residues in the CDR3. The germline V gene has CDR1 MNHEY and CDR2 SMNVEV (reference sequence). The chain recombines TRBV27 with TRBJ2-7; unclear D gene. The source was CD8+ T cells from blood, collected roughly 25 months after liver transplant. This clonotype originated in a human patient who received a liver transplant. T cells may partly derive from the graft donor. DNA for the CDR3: TGTGCCAGCAGTTTGGGTCTCACCTACGAGCAGTACTTC. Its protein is CASSLGLTYEQYF.